These 3 T cell receptor beta chains were all obtained from the same sample, sequenced in a study of blood T cells in healthy people across ages. Alongside a J-beta primer mix, a sample-barcoded 5' primer served in a second PCR lasting about 7 to 12 cycles. From the 5' RACE reads, TCRdb called clonotypes with MiXCR, one entry per CDR3 protein. Here the sample spans 1.5 million to 2 million distinct CDR3 sequences, 49% being singletons. Sample: blood. The receptors stem from a woman aged 35 to 49 in good health.

This clonotype was detected a few times. In DNA form, the CDR3 reads TGTGCCAGCAGCGAGGGGGGGACAGGGAGTAGCTACGAGCAGTACTTC. It encodes CASSEGGTGSSYEQYF. This chain links TRBV9 with TRBJ2-7; TRBD1 matches at 9 bases. CDR3 length: 16 residues. The germline CDR1 and CDR2 sequences are SGDLS and YYNGEE. Germline trimming cut 3 bases from V and 3 bases from J; bases unmatched to any gene: 10. Complete variable domain (other parts from reference TRBV9 and TRBJ2-7): DSGVTQTPKHLITATGQRVTLRCSPRSGDLSVYWYQQSLDQGLQFLIQYYNGEERAKGNILERFSAQQFPDLHSELNLSSLELGDSALYFCASSEGGTGSSYEQYFGPGTRLTVT.

The rearrangement uses TRBV5-1 and TRBJ2-5; weak D call: TRBD1 (6 bases). The CDR3 runs to 15 residues. Germline V gives CDR1 SGHRS, CDR2 YFSETQ. V gave up 4 bases and J gave up 1 base, with 14 bases separating them. In nucleotides, the CDR3 is TGCGCCAGCAGCACGTGGGACATCGGCCAAGAGACCCAGTACTTC. The encoded protein is CASSTWDIGQETQYF.

This clonotype came up a few times. The chain recombines TRBV28 with TRBJ2-5, with unresolved D. This CDR3 comprises 14 residues. CDR1 is MDHEN, CDR2 SYDVKM, per germline. Trimming took off 2 bases at V and 5 bases at J, with 12 bases between the two ends. The CDR3 sequence: CASSLTPESETQYF. The CDR3 nucleotides are TGTGCCAGCAGTTTAACGCCGGAAAGCGAGACCCAGTACTTC.